One TCR beta chain is described in this entry. Looked up from germline, CDR1 is SGHVS and CDR2 is FQNEAQ. Trimming took 4 bases from V and 8 from J, leaving 8 bases between them. The CDR3 sequence is 12 residues long. Profiled with immunoSEQ multiplex PCR; TCRdb holds only in-frame clones, not every one. The sample has roughly 170,000 clones, roughly 93% seen once. These data belong to a study of T cell responses to AZD1222 COVID-19 vaccine. The material sequenced was peripheral blood, taken on day 0 of AZD1222 vaccination. The V and J genes are TRBV7-8 and TRBJ1-4; D remains unclear. The TCR comes from an adult in good health. Written as DNA, the CDR3 is TGTGCCAGCAGCTCCTATGGAGAAAAACTGTTTTTT. Its translation: CASSSYGEKLFF.